This T cell receptor beta chain was captured by sequencing in a study of cytomegalovirus exposure and HLA in healthy donors. General study findings and limits: A list of 150 or so TCR beta chains associated with cytomegalovirus was given. There were some public TCRs occurring in many donors, but most TCR sequences were rare.

Libraries were prepared by immunoSEQ multiplex PCR; TCRdb keeps only in-frame clonotypes and omits some of them. The sample has around 300,000 clones; roughly 90% are singletons. For this clone: What it binds is unknown.

CDR1 is MNHEY, CDR2 SMNVEV, per germline (reference sequence). With 0 bases removed from V and 3 bases from J, the gap between germline ends came to 15 bases. The CDR3 contains 17 residues. Sequenced: PBMCs. This chain joins TRBV27 and TRBJ1-5; no clear D. This receptor was identified in a man aged 25 to 40 in good health and CMV-seronegative. The DNA for the CDR3 is TGTGCCAGCAGTTTATCTTGGGAGTCCGGGCACAATCAGCCCCAGCATTTT. As protein: CASSLSWESGHNQPQHF.